The next 31 T cell receptor beta chains were all read from a single sample in a study of beta chain features in type 1 diabetes. The investigators reverse transcribed all of the isolated RNA, so they sequenced expressed TCRB transcripts. Libraries were prepared by immunoSEQ multiplex PCR; TCRdb keeps only in-frame clonotypes and omits some of them. The profile shows under 250,000 clones, 27% of them singletons. Sequences were obtained from central memory CD4+ T cells from blood. The receptors come from a man in his thirties or forties in good health.

The chain couples TRBV30 to TRBJ2-5; D perhaps matches TRBD1 (5 bases). The germline gives CDR1 GTSNPN, CDR2 SVGIG (reference sequence). This CDR3 spans 11 amino acids. With 8 bases removed from V and 5 bases from J, the gap between germline ends came to 12 bases. CDR3 protein: CALTGRETQYF. CDR3 in DNA: TGTGCCCTCACAGGTCGGGAGACCCAGTACTTC.

This clone was observed a few times. This chain uses TRBV5-6 with TRBJ1-1; D ambiguous. The V and J ends lost 1 base and 8 bases respectively, with 15 bases between them. Germline loops: CDR1 SGHDT, CDR2 YYEEEE. The CDR3 length is 14 residues. This CDR3 is CASSLSGRHLEAFF. As DNA, the CDR3 is TGTGCCAGCAGCTTGTCAGGCAGGCACTTAGAAGCTTTCTTT.

The rearrangement links TRBV20-1 to TRBJ1-1; no firm D call. The CDR3 runs to 8 residues. Trimming cost V 4 bases and J 9 bases, with 3 bases left between them. Germline-derived CDR1 and CDR2 are DFQATT and SNEGSKA (reference sequence). The CDR3 sequence: CSATQAFF. The CDR3 DNA reads as TGCAGTGCTACCCAAGCTTTCTTT.

This clone turned up a few times. The rearrangement joins TRBV29-1 to TRBJ2-2; no reliable D call. This CDR3 contains 12 residues. V lost 7 bases, J lost 1 base, and 7 bases lay in between. Germline-derived CDR1 and CDR2 are SQVTM and ANQGSEA. Here the CDR3 reads CSADLNTGELFF. CDR3 DNA sequence: TGCAGCGCGGACCTGAACACCGGGGAGCTGTTTTTT.

This clone was seen ten or more times. V and J are TRBV9 and TRBJ2-1; D remains unclear. There are 14 residues in the CDR3. The V gene lost 0 bases and the J gene lost 4 bases, with 8 bases spanning the gap. The germline CDR1 and CDR2 sequences are SGDLS and YYNGEE. The CDR3 region has the DNA TGTGCCAGCAGCGTAGGCAATCCATACAATGAGCAGTTCTTC. Translating it yields CASSVGNPYNEQFF.

Regarding this clone: The same CDR3 can be traced to other DNA sequences in this sample. The rearrangement links TRBV7-2 to TRBJ2-3; no firm D call. The CDR3 totals 15 residues. The ends were cut back, 0 bases at V and 0 bases at J, with 7 bases in the middle. Germline V gene sequence: CDR1 SGHTA, CDR2 FQGNSA. CDR3 sequence: CASSLAQGSTDTQYF. CDR3 DNA sequence: TGTGCCAGCAGCTTAGCGCAAGGTAGCACAGATACGCAGTATTTT.

The chain is built from TRBV5-1 and TRBJ2-1, with 10 bases aligning to TRBD1. CDR1 is SGHRS, CDR2 YFSETQ, per germline. This CDR3 is 16 amino acids long. With V trimmed by 4 bases and J by 5 bases, 9 bases remained unmatched. The CDR3 here is CASSPARDRGDNEQFF. CDR3 nucleotides: TGCGCCAGCAGCCCGGCGCGGGACAGGGGAGACAATGAGCAGTTCTTC.

The chain uses TRBV10-3 and TRBJ2-1; D remains unclear. The CDR3 runs to 14 residues. Between the trimmed V and J ends, which lost 4 bases and 0 bases, there was a span of 7 bases. The germline V gene encodes CDR1 ENHRY and CDR2 SYGVKD. CDR3 protein: CAISAWDSYNEQFF. For the CDR3, the DNA is TGTGCCATCAGTGCCTGGGACTCCTACAATGAGCAGTTCTTC.

This clone was found a few times. V is TRBV5-6 and J is TRBJ2-1; perhaps TRBD2 as D (6 bases). Per the germline V gene, CDR1 is SGHDT and CDR2 is YYEEEE. V lost 3 bases and J lost 4, with 17 bases in between. The CDR3 consists of 16 residues. The CDR3 coding sequence is TGTGCCAGCAGCTGGGGCGGGACTTCGGATTACAATGAGCAGTTCTTC. Protein: CASSWGGTSDYNEQFF.

The chain links TRBV4-2 to TRBJ2-1; either TRBD1 or TRBD2 may supply D (5 bases each). Germline V gene sequence: CDR1 LGHNA, CDR2 YNFKEQ. Between the trimmed V and J ends, which lost 0 bases and 12 bases, there was a span of 12 bases. The CDR3 is 13 residues long. CDR3 DNA sequence: TGTGCCAGCAGCCAAGATGTAATAGGGACGCAGTTCTTC. Residues: CASSQDVIGTQFF.

The chain links TRBV11-3 to TRBJ2-3; D unclear. Looked up from germline, CDR1 is SGHNT and CDR2 is YENEEA. This CDR3 is 13 amino acids long. Trimming took off 0 bases at V and 3 bases at J, with 4 bases between the two ends. The CDR3 DNA follows: TGTGCCAGCAGCTTAGAACTTACAGATACGCAGTATTTT. Its translation is CASSLELTDTQYF.

This clone has just one count. The chain employs TRBV18 and TRBJ1-2; D perhaps matches TRBD1 (6 bases). CDR3 size: 16 residues. Germline CDR1 KGHSH, CDR2 LQKENI. V was shortened by 5 bases and J by 5 bases, with 21 bases between the two germline ends. As DNA, the CDR3 is TGTGCCAGCTCATCGACGGTTACAGAACAGGGTTATGGCTACACCTTC. Translated: CASSSTVTEQGYGYTF.

The V and J genes are TRBV2 and TRBJ1-1; unclear D gene. V was pared by 6 bases and J by 4 bases, with 3 bases between. The CDR3 totals 10 residues. Germline V gives CDR1 SNHLY, CDR2 FYNNEI. The CDR3 DNA is TGTGCCAGCAGGGGCACTGAAGCTTTCTTT. Translated: CASRGTEAFF.

This clone was seen a few times. The gene calls are TRBV19 and TRBJ2-3; 11 bases align to TRBD2. J lost 4 bases, V lost 3 bases, and 6 bases had no gene match. Germline loops: CDR1 LNHDA, CDR2 SQIVND (reference sequence). This CDR3 region has 16 residues. CDR3 DNA: TGTGCCAGTAGTATCAAACTAGCGGGAGTGGCAGATACGCAGTATTTT. This gives the protein CASSIKLAGVADTQYF.

The chain combines TRBV29-1 with TRBJ1-1; D perhaps matches TRBD1 (5 bases). The V gene lost 0 bases and the J gene lost 5 bases, with 13 bases spanning the gap. CDR1 is SQVTM, CDR2 ANQGSEA, per germline. The CDR3 has 14 residues. The DNA for the CDR3 is TGCAGCGTTGAAGACGGGCAGGGTGCGACTGAAGCTTTCTTT. Translation: CSVEDGQGATEAFF.

The chain couples TRBV7-9 to TRBJ1-6, with 8 bases matching TRBD1. The CDR3 is 16 residues long. Germline-derived CDR1 and CDR2 are SEHNR and FQNEAQ (reference sequence). V lost 5 bases and J lost 2; bases outside the gene matches: 5. The CDR3 region is CASSQDRAAYNSPLHF. The CDR3 DNA reads TGTGCCAGCAGCCAGGACAGGGCCGCCTATAATTCACCCCTCCACTTT.

This clone was counted ten times or more. The rearrangement links TRBV11-2 to TRBJ2-7; either TRBD1 or TRBD2 may fit D (6 bases each). Trimming took 1 base from V and 6 from J, leaving 16 bases between them. The CDR3 is 15 residues long. In germline, CDR1 is SGHAT, CDR2 FQNNGV. The CDR3 here is CASSLGPTGAGEQYF. Here the CDR3 DNA reads TGTGCCAGCAGCTTAGGTCCTACGGGGGCAGGCGAGCAGTACTTC.

The chain has TRBV6-1 and TRBJ2-3; TRBD2 matches at 8 bases. Trimming took 7 bases from V and 4 from J; bases not matched to a gene: 4. Per the germline V gene, CDR1 is MNHNS and CDR2 is SASEGT. The CDR3 sequence is 13 residues long. CDR3 amino acids: CASNGGRPDTQYF. The CDR3 DNA follows: TGTGCCAGCAATGGCGGGAGGCCAGATACGCAGTATTTT.

The gene calls are TRBV7-2 and TRBJ1-2; 7 nucleotides line up with TRBD1. V lost 5 bases to trimming and J lost 4 bases; unmatched junction nucleotides: 4. This CDR3 has 13 amino acids. Per germline, CDR1 SGHTA and CDR2 FQGNSA. DNA for the CDR3: TGTGCCAGCAGCCACAGACAGGGCTATGGCTACACCTTC. It codes for CASSHRQGYGYTF.

The rearrangement uses TRBV28 and TRBJ2-7, with D perhaps TRBD1 (7 bases). This CDR3 has 16 residues. Germline values: CDR1 MDHEN, CDR2 SYDVKM. Trimming removed 6 bases from V and 0 bases from J, with 18 bases in between. CDR3 coding DNA: TGTGCCAGCAGCTCGCAGGGACAGACTAGCTCCTACGAGCAGTACTTC. It yields the protein CASSSQGQTSSYEQYF. Full variable domain (outside the CDR3, taken from reference TRBV28 and TRBJ2-7): DVKVTQSSRYLVKRTGEKVFLECVQDMDHENMFWYRQDPGLGLRLIYFSYDVKMKEKGDIPEGYSVSREKKERFSLILESASTNQTSMYLCASSSQGQTSSYEQYFGPGTRLTVT.

The genes are TRBV5-1 and TRBJ2-7, with D unresolved. Looked up from germline, CDR1 is SGHRS and CDR2 is YFSETQ. This CDR3 contains 12 residues. Trimming left V 0 bases short and J 5 bases short, with 6 bases between. Written as DNA, the CDR3 is TGCGCCAGCAGCTTGGGAATCCACGAGCAGTACTTC. Amino acids: CASSLGIHEQYF.

At least ten counts were recorded for this clone. This chain connects TRBV7-9 to TRBJ1-1; D is unresolved. The CDR3 has 15 residues. Per the germline V gene, CDR1 is SEHNR and CDR2 is FQNEAQ (reference sequence). Deletions cut 0 bases from V and 3 bases from J, with 11 bases between. The chain's CDR3 is CASSLAGYGHTEAFF. The CDR3 coding sequence is TGTGCCAGCAGCTTAGCTGGTTACGGACACACTGAAGCTTTCTTT.

The chain uses TRBV25-1 and TRBJ2-3; possibly TRBD1 or TRBD2 for D (5 bases each). Germline loops: CDR1 MGHDK, CDR2 SYGVNS. CDR3 length equals 12 residues. V lost 8 bases to trimming and J lost 0 bases, with 6 bases between them. CDR3 region: CASGGSTDTQYF. CDR3 DNA sequence: TGTGCCAGCGGGGGTAGCACAGATACGCAGTATTTT.

The sample holds a few counts of this clone. This chain uses TRBV9 with TRBJ2-3; perhaps TRBD1 as D (6 bases). CDR1 and CDR2 (germline): SGDLS, YYNGEE. The CDR3 sequence is 16 residues long. V was trimmed by 2 bases and J by 2 bases, leaving 15 bases between them. CDR3 in DNA: TGTGCCAGCAGCGTGCAGGGGTTGAAACACACAGATACGCAGTATTTT. It codes for CASSVQGLKHTDTQYF.

This chain connects TRBV5-4 to TRBJ2-3; D is perhaps TRBD2 (6 bases). CDR3 length: 17 amino acids. Germline assignment: CDR1 SGHNT and CDR2 YYREEE (reference sequence). The V end lost 4 bases, the J end lost 0 bases, and 18 bases lay between the germline ends. CDR3 sequence (DNA): TGTGCCAGCAGCCCGGTGGGGGGTCAAACTAGCACAGATACGCAGTATTTT. The encoded protein is CASSPVGGQTSTDTQYF.

V usage is TRBV13 and J usage is TRBJ1-6; D perhaps matches TRBD1 (5 bases). The CDR3 has 14 amino acids. Trimming took off 5 bases at V and 11 bases at J, with 16 bases between the two ends. Germline V lookup: CDR1 PRHDT, CDR2 FYEKMQ (reference sequence). The CDR3 protein is CASSPAGESTPLHF. CDR3 coding DNA: TGTGCCAGCAGCCCGGCGGGGGAGAGCACACCCCTCCACTTT.

This clone showed up many times. The chain combines TRBV18 with TRBJ1-2; 7 bases match TRBD1. The germline V gene encodes CDR1 KGHSH and CDR2 LQKENI. This CDR3 is 14 amino acids long. The trim removed 2 bases at V and 8 bases at J, leaving 8 bases unmatched. The CDR3: CASSPVTGESGYTF. CDR3 bases: TGTGCCAGCTCACCAGTAACAGGGGAGAGCGGCTACACCTTC.

The genes are TRBV4-3 and TRBJ2-1, with 10 nucleotides matching TRBD1. V shed 1 base, J shed 3 bases, and the junction held 0 bases outside the gene matches. There are 15 residues in the CDR3. Germline V gives CDR1 LGHNA, CDR2 YSLEER. CDR3 DNA: TGCGCCAGCAGCCAAGGGACAGGGGGCTACAATGAGCAGTTCTTC. This translates into CASSQGTGGYNEQFF.

This chain connects TRBV7-8 to TRBJ2-4; D remains ambiguous. The V gene lost 1 base and the J gene lost 0 bases, with 4 bases spanning the gap. This CDR3 has 14 residues. The germline gives CDR1 SGHVS, CDR2 FQNEAQ. This chain's CDR3 is CASSLGRAKNIQYF. The CDR3 DNA reads TGTGCCAGCAGCTTAGGAAGAGCCAAAAACATTCAGTACTTC.

This rearrangement joins TRBV7-2 to TRBJ2-7; D gene unclear. CDR1 is SGHTA, CDR2 FQGNSA, per germline. V lost 2 bases and J 3 bases, leaving 17 bases between the germline ends. The length of the CDR3 is 16 residues. CDR3 region: CASSLSSSGTLYEQYF. CDR3 DNA sequence: TGTGCCAGCAGCTTAAGTTCGTCCGGTACCCTCTACGAGCAGTACTTC.

The V call is TRBV6-5, the J call TRBJ1-1; maybe TRBD1 (6 bases). The V end lost 5 bases, the J end lost 1 base, and 8 bases lay between the germline ends. Germline loops: CDR1 MNHEY, CDR2 SVGAGI. The CDR3 totals 13 residues. The CDR3 coding sequence is TGTGCCAGCAGTGGACAGCAGAACACTGAAGCTTTCTTT. Protein product: CASSGQQNTEAFF.